What follows are 21 T cell receptor beta chains derived from one specimen sequenced in a study of T cells after yellow fever vaccination. TCRdb redid the calling of the 5' RACE reads with MiXCR, one entry per CDR3 protein. The data show about 120,000 distinct CDR3 sequences, under 9% seen once. The sample consisted of CD8+ T cells sorted from PBMCs, taken 45 days after the yellow fever booster vaccination. The origin of the receptors is a man aged 25-40 years who received the YFV17D yellow fever vaccine.

This clonotype has ten or more counts. The genes are TRBV4-3 and TRBJ2-1; D ambiguous. This CDR3 has 15 amino acids. The germline V gene has CDR1 LGHNA and CDR2 YSLEER. The germline V and J ends were trimmed by 3 bases and 2 bases, with 11 bases remaining between them. The CDR3 nucleotides are TGCGCCAGCAGCCAGGTAGAACAAGCCTACAATGAGCAGTTCTTC. Translation: CASSQVEQAYNEQFF.

This clonotype appeared many times. The chain recombines TRBV9 with TRBJ2-7; 10 bases line up with TRBD2. Per the germline V gene, CDR1 is SGDLS and CDR2 is YYNGEE. V lost 3 bases, J lost 0 bases, and 3 bases stayed unmatched. This CDR3 has 15 amino acids. The CDR3 DNA follows: TGTGCCAGCAGCGCCGGGACTAGCGTCTCCTACGAGCAGTACTTC. It translates to CASSAGTSVSYEQYF.

The chain employs TRBV23-1 and TRBJ1-5, with TRBD1 matching over 7 bases. TRBV23-1 is classed as an ORF, of uncertain function. V lost 2 bases and J lost 2; bases outside the gene matches: 6. The CDR3 totals 16 residues. CDR3 residues: CASSQHRGAGNQPQHF. The CDR3 coding sequence is TGCGCCAGCAGTCAACACAGGGGTGCGGGCAATCAGCCCCAGCATTTT.

This clonotype has a count of ten or more. V and J are TRBV15 and TRBJ1-1; 7 bases are shared with TRBD1. Looked up from germline, CDR1 is LNHNV and CDR2 is YYDKDF (reference sequence). The V gene end was trimmed by 5 bases and the J gene end by 11 bases; junction bases not matched to a gene: 14. The length of the CDR3 is 14 residues. In nucleotides, the CDR3 is TGTGCCACCAGCTTAACAGGGGTGGGGTTTGGGGCTTTCTTT. Its translation is CATSLTGVGFGAFF.

This clonotype showed up many times. This sequence joins TRBV12-3 or TRBV12-4 and TRBJ2-5; 8 bases match TRBD1. Trimming removed 3 bases from V and 1 base from J; junction bases left unmatched: 10. CDR3 length equals 17 residues. Here the CDR3 reads CASSFSYSRGPQETQYF. The CDR3 DNA reads TGTGCCAGCAGTTTTTCCTACTCCAGGGGGCCCCAAGAGACCCAGTACTTC.

This clonotype was recorded many times. CDR3 sequence: CASSQDPAGSSYNEQFF. CDR3 nucleotide sequence: TGCGCCAGCAGCCAAGATCCGGCAGGGAGCTCCTACAATGAGCAGTTCTTC. The J gene is TRBJ2-1, the V gene TRBV4-3, with D tentatively TRBD1 or TRBD2 (5 bases each). This CDR3 comprises 17 residues. Per the germline V gene, CDR1 is LGHNA and CDR2 is YSLEER. The V and J ends lost 0 bases and 0 bases respectively, with 12 bases between them.

This clonotype was detected many times. This rearrangement joins TRBV27 to TRBJ2-1; 9 bases align to TRBD2. This CDR3 has 15 residues. Per germline, CDR1 MNHEY and CDR2 SMNVEV (reference sequence). Germline trimming cut 2 bases from V and 7 bases from J; bases unmatched to any gene: 6. In DNA, the CDR3 is TGTGCCAGCAGTTTAAGGGCGGGAGGGTCTAATGAGCAGTTCTTC. It is translated as CASSLRAGGSNEQFF.

The V gene is TRBV7-2, the J gene TRBJ2-1, with a weak D call TRBD1 (6 bases). CDR1 is SGHTA, CDR2 FQGNSA, per germline. The CDR3 contains 14 residues. Trimming shortened V by 3 bases and J by 7 bases, and 13 bases separated the two germline ends. This chain's CDR3 is CASSFTGPGNEQFF. The CDR3 coding sequence is TGTGCCAGCAGCTTTACAGGGCCGGGTAATGAGCAGTTCTTC.

The table lists this clonotype with many counts. The V and J genes are TRBV7-2 and TRBJ2-7; the D gene is possibly TRBD2 (5 bases). Germline V gives CDR1 SGHTA, CDR2 FQGNSA. The CDR3 contains 14 residues. V was shortened by 2 bases and J by 5 bases, with 13 bases between the two germline ends. The CDR3: CASSLYSGINEQYF. CDR3 nucleotides: TGTGCCAGCAGCTTATATTCCGGGATCAACGAGCAGTACTTC.

This clonotype was recorded at least ten times. The gene calls are TRBV15 and TRBJ2-1; 7 bases are a match to TRBD2. The CDR3 covers 16 residues. Trimming took 5 bases from V and 4 from J; bases not matched to a gene: 11. Per germline, CDR1 LNHNV and CDR2 YYDKDF (reference sequence). CDR3 region: CATSDGTRGLYNEQFF. The CDR3 DNA is TGTGCCACCAGCGATGGGACGAGGGGACTATACAATGAGCAGTTCTTC.

This clonotype was observed at least ten times. The J gene is TRBJ2-3, the V gene TRBV4-1; no clear D gene. CDR3 length equals 12 residues. Germline V gene data show CDR1 as MGHRA and CDR2 as YSYEKL. V lost 2 bases and J 4 bases, leaving 4 bases between the germline ends. The CDR3 DNA follows: TGCGCCAGCAGCCAACCACCAGATACGCAGTATTTT. It is translated as CASSQPPDTQYF.

The gene calls are TRBV9 and TRBJ1-2; D is possibly TRBD1 (6 bases). The CDR3 contains 14 residues. Germline V CDR1 and CDR2: SGDLS, YYNGEE. The V end was cut by 3 bases, the J end by 8 bases, with 17 bases between. The CDR3, as DNA: TGTGCCAGCAGCGCCGGTGGGGGGCCCGGGGGCTACACCTTC. This codes for CASSAGGGPGGYTF.

This clonotype was recorded many times. The chain is built from TRBV5-4 and TRBJ2-7; 10 nucleotides match TRBD2. The CDR3 sequence is 15 residues long. V was clipped by 4 bases and J by 2 bases; unmatched bases: 6. From germline, CDR1 is SGHNT and CDR2 YYREEE (reference sequence). The CDR3 protein is CASSRLAGDAYEQYF. The CDR3 DNA follows: TGTGCCAGCAGCCGTCTAGCGGGAGATGCCTACGAGCAGTACTTC.

The sample holds many counts of this clonotype. V is TRBV5-1 and J is TRBJ2-1, with 9 bases matching TRBD2. After removal of 3 bases from V and 3 bases from J, the junction contained 7 bases not matched to a gene. Germline assignment: CDR1 SGHRS and CDR2 YFSETQ. The CDR3 runs 16 residues. The CDR3 loop reads CASSSPTSGDYNEQFF. The CDR3 DNA reads TGCGCCAGCAGCTCCCCGACTAGCGGAGACTACAATGAGCAGTTCTTC.

Ten or more counts support this clonotype. This sequence joins TRBV5-6 and TRBJ2-7; D may be TRBD1 or TRBD2 (5 bases each). CDR1 and CDR2 from the germline V gene are SGHDT and YYEEEE. V was trimmed by 0 bases and J by 4 bases, leaving 8 bases between them. The CDR3 is made up of 13 amino acids. The CDR3 sequence is CASSLGGKYEQYF. The DNA for the CDR3 is TGTGCCAGCAGCTTGGGGGGGAAATACGAGCAGTACTTC. Full variable domain (missing parts from reference TRBV5-6 and TRBJ2-7): DAGVTQSPTHLIKTRGQQVTLRCSPKSGHDTVSWYQQALGQGPQFIFQYYEEEERQRGNFPDRFSGHQFPNYSSELNVNALLLGDSALYLCASSLGGKYEQYFGPGTRLTVT.

The rearrangement links TRBV27 to TRBJ1-2; no firm D call. The V gene lost 7 bases and the J gene lost 8 bases, with 20 bases spanning the gap. This CDR3 is built from 14 residues. Germline V gene lookup returns CDR1 MNHEY and CDR2 SMNVEV (reference sequence). Here the CDR3 DNA reads TGTGCCAGCAAACCCCCGGGAAACGGTATCGGCTACACCTTC. Amino acids: CASKPPGNGIGYTF.

The chain uses TRBV5-1 and TRBJ2-7; no definite D call. Germline CDR1 SGHRS, CDR2 YFSETQ. With 0 bases removed from V and 1 base from J, the gap between germline ends came to 5 bases. There are 13 residues in the CDR3. The DNA of the CDR3 is TGCGCCAGCAGCTTGGACCCGTCCTACGAGCAGTACTTC. This codes for CASSLDPSYEQYF.

This clonotype was counted a few times. This chain uses TRBV6-2 or TRBV6-3 with TRBJ2-7; D possibly corresponds to TRBD2 (6 bases). The CDR3 covers 13 residues. V was shortened by 0 bases and J by 9 bases, with 12 bases between the two germline ends. CDR1 MNHEY and CDR2 SVGEGT come from the germline V gene. The CDR3 reads CASSYSPSAGQYF. The CDR3 DNA sequence: TGTGCCAGCAGTTACTCGCCTAGCGCGGGGCAGTACTTC.

Many counts were recorded for this clonotype. The V call is TRBV28, the J call TRBJ2-5; the match to TRBD1 covers 8 bases. V shed 3 bases and J 3 bases; nucleotides not matched to a gene: 3. In germline, CDR1 is MDHEN, CDR2 SYDVKM. This CDR3 contains 14 residues. The CDR3 DNA reads TGTGCCAGCAGTTTTGCAGGGGGCGAAGAGACCCAGTACTTC. It translates to CASSFAGGEETQYF.

In its sample, this clonotype was seen many times. The rearrangement joins TRBV24-1 to TRBJ2-5; the D is unclear. With 3 bases removed from V and 0 bases from J, the gap between germline ends came to 7 bases. Germline V gene data show CDR1 as KGHDR and CDR2 as SFDVKD. This CDR3 spans 14 amino acids. CDR3 nucleotide sequence: TGTGCCACCAGTGATGGTTGGGACCAAGAGACCCAGTACTTC. This sequence encodes CATSDGWDQETQYF.

This clonotype was detected ten times or more. The chain combines TRBV28 with TRBJ2-7, with 7 bases identical to TRBD2. CDR1 and CDR2 (germline): MDHEN, SYDVKM. The trim removed 4 bases at V and 2 bases at J, leaving 8 bases unmatched. There are 15 residues in the CDR3. The DNA of the CDR3 is TGTGCCAGCAGTTCCACGGGACTAAAGGCCTACGAGCAGTACTTC. This translates into CASSSTGLKAYEQYF. The whole variable domain, filled in from reference TRBV28 and TRBJ2-7, reads DVKVTQSSRYLVKRTGEKVFLECVQDMDHENMFWYRQDPGLGLRLIYFSYDVKMKEKGDIPEGYSVSREKKERFSLILESASTNQTSMYLCASSSTGLKAYEQYFGPGTRLTVT.